This T cell receptor (beta chain) was identified during a study of shared T cell receptors in the human thymus. Profiling relied on immunoSEQ multiplex PCR, and the TCRdb table lists in-frame clones only, not all of them. The table has over 650,000 clones, around 87% seen once. J gave up 6 bases and V 5 bases, and 12 bases lay outside the gene matches. Germline CDR1 reads MNHEY; CDR2 reads SMNVEV (reference sequence). CDR3 length equals 16 residues. The sample was also reused in another study, on human thymus T cells. According to that study: The donor group consisted of healthy Finnish infants who were having corrective surgery for congenital heart defects. Thymic material originated from resections removed in the course of corrective heart surgery. A high degree of thymic repertoire overlap among unrelated individuals was reported in related research.

Sequencing was carried out using thymocytes. J is TRBJ2-7 and V is TRBV27, with 11 bases aligning to TRBD2. The receptor was derived from a boy under two years old with a congenital heart defect. DNA for the CDR3: TGTGCCAGCAGTCCCTTAGCGGGGGGGTGGGAATCCGAGCAGTACTTC. Protein: CASSPLAGGWESEQYF.